This record looks at one T cell receptor beta chain sequence and its context. Its antigen is unknown. No clone much larger than this one lies a single base away; base qualities are absent. Peripheral blood CD8+ and CD4+ T cells from healthy donors, Susac syndrome patients and multiple sclerosis patients were profiled using high-throughput TCR beta sequencing. Recently defined diagnostic criteria for definite or probable disease were met by the Susac syndrome patients. Bulk CD8+ and CD4+ T cells were purified by magnetic negative isolation, while CD8+ TEMRA cells were enriched using FACS. Blood was collected in EDTA tubes and processed within 24 hours, with PBMCs isolated through density gradient centrifugation. PBMCs intended for TCR sequencing were cryopreserved in liquid nitrogen and thawed later in a water bath at 37 degrees C. A purity of at least 90% was achieved for sorted or isolated CD4+, CD8+ and CD8+ TEMRA cells.

The data originate from a study of CD8 T cells in Susac syndrome (dated by TCRdb to about 2019). For context, the study as a whole: Of the Susac syndrome patients who were sequenced, about six had clinically active disease and eight were in clinical remission. At blood withdrawal, Susac syndrome patients were therapy-naive, treated with corticosteroids (with IVIg additionally given to some), or treated with IVIg alone. The study used repertoire sequencing to test whether antigen drove CD8+ T cell activation and differentiation in Susac syndrome. CD8+ T cell repertoire clonality was compared between more than ten healthy donors, about 14 Susac syndrome patients and about 15 multiple sclerosis patients.

RNA was extracted using the RNeasy kit, and roughly 0.5 to 1 microgram was reverse transcribed with random hexamers. The immunoSEQ multiplex PCR assay, which covers 54 Vbeta and 13 Jbeta segments, was used to amplify TCR beta CDR3 regions. PCR amplification bias was corrected using a synthetic template baseline for primer optimization and computational correction. The published analysis was carried out like this. Reads were annotated to V, D and J genes per IMGT and analyzed with immunoSEQ Analyzer, keeping only productive sequences. To calculate clonality, Shannon entropy was normalized by log2 of the number of productive unique sequences and then subtracted from one. Public and private clones were assessed among the 100 most prevalent clones of each patient and control. Clones were defined as Susac-specific when absent from the healthy and MS cohorts, from roughly 1,000 published viral clones and from other ImmuneACCESS disease sequences. Clones were called with MiXCR by TCRdb after fastp trimmed the public reads at Q25, and only in-frame beta chains were retained. Under each unique CDR3 protein, matching rows form one entry showing the most common genes and DNA. In this record, the V and J calls reflect TCRdb's handling and not the investigators' own analysis. In all, the sample holds roughly 130,000 distinct CDR3 sequences, and around 94% of those were seen once. The ten largest clonotypes hold about 0.27% of the sample.

General study outcomes and caveats: The number of individuals in the TCR sequencing and HLA analysis was acknowledged as relatively small. Some 15 and five Susac-specific public clones were found in the total CD8+ and CD8+ TEMRA repertoires, respectively. Clonal expansion was observed in Susac syndrome CD8+ repertoires, with the highest expansion in CD8+ TEMRA cells and greater expansion in clinically active than in remitting patients.

The germline V gene (reference sequence) sets CDR1 to LNHDA and CDR2 to SQIVND. V lost 5 bases and J lost 6 bases; the stretch between them is 11 bases long. There are 13 amino acids in the CDR3, from cysteine to phenylalanine inclusive. Solely the CDR3 DNA is kept, with 39 bases framed from the first base. Sequences were obtained from CD8+ T cells from PBMCs. The chain links TRBV19 with TRBJ2-1; the D element might be TRBD1 or TRBD2, as each aligns at 6 bases. The clonotype was recovered from a human donor with Susac syndrome. The CDR3 corresponds to CASSEGGLNEQFF. The DNA sequence is given as TGTGCCAGTAGTGAGGGGGGACTCAATGAGCAGTTCTTC.